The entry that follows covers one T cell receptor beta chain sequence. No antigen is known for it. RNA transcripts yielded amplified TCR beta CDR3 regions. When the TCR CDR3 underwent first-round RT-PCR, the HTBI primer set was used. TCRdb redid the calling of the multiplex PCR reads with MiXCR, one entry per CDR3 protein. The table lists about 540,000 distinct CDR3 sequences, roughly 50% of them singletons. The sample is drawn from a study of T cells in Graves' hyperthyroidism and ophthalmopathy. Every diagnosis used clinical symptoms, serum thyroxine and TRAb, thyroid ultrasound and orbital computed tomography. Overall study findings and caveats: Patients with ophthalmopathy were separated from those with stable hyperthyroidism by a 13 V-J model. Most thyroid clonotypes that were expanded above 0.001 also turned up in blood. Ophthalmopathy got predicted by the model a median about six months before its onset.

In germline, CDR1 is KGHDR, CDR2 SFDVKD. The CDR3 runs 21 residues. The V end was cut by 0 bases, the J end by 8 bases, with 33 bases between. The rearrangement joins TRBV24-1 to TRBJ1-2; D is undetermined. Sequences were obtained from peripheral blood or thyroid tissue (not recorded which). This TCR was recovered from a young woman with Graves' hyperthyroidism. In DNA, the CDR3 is TGTGCCACCAGTGATTTGCCCAAGACAAAGATGGCAGACAACGATTCGCGCGGCTACACCTTC. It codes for CATSDLPKTKMADNDSRGYTF.